The sequence of this T cell receptor beta chain was determined in a study of technical replicates of blood from a handful of donors. The junction had 7 bases not matched to a gene; V was cut back by 3 bases and J by 6 bases. Germline CDR1 SQVTM, CDR2 ANQGSEA. This CDR3 comprises 14 residues. The data were produced by immunoSEQ multiplex PCR, yet TCRdb's version contains in-frame clones alone and is incomplete. Among approximately 81,000 clones listed, nearly 97% were seen once. The chain joins TRBV29-1 to TRBJ2-1, with 8 nucleotides matching TRBD2. This TCR was recovered from a human donor in good health. The sample consisted of T cells isolated from PBMCs. The CDR3 protein is CSVDKAGLVNEQFF. The DNA of the CDR3 is TGCAGCGTTGATAAGGCGGGACTAGTCAATGAGCAGTTCTTC.